Below, 21 T cell receptor beta chains from the same sample are listed, as sequenced in a study of cytomegalovirus exposure and HLA in healthy donors. The PCR used 60 Vbeta and 13 Jbeta primers. Assay: immunoSEQ multiplex PCR; the TCRdb copy retains only in-frame clones and omits some. The sample consists of under 150,000 clones, roughly 79% of them appearing once. The specimen was PBMCs. Receptor source: a woman between 25 and 40 years old in good health and CMV-seronegative.

In its sample, this clone was seen a few times. DNA of the CDR3: TGTGCCAGCGCTCGGGGACAGGCCTTCTCCTACGAGCAGTACTTC. Its protein is CASARGQAFSYEQYF. The chain links TRBV6-1 to TRBJ2-7, with 8 bases fitting TRBD1. Looked up from germline, CDR1 is MNHNS and CDR2 is SASEGT. The V and J ends lost 8 bases and 0 bases, in that order; junction bases with no gene match: 9. This CDR3 contains 15 residues.

Note on this clone: Given the absence of the conserved phenylalanine or tryptophan at the CDR3 end, a read error is likely. The chain couples TRBV14 to TRBJ1-2; D not certain. The CDR3 sequence is 14 residues long. Per the germline V gene, CDR1 is SGHDN and CDR2 is FVKESK. Trimming left V 1 base short and J 4 bases short, with 10 bases between. The CDR3 region has the DNA TGTGCCAGCAGCCAAGCCGCGGGCGGCTATGGCTACACCCTC. The encoded protein is CASSQAAGGYGYTL.

The chain joins TRBV11-3 to TRBJ2-1; D is possibly TRBD2 (7 bases). Germline CDR1 and CDR2: SGHNT and YENEEA. This CDR3 contains 14 residues. Trimming stripped 5 bases from V and 4 bases from J, with 12 bases between. Here the CDR3 reads CASSRGGSYNEQFF. Written as DNA, the CDR3 is TGTGCCAGCAGCAGGGGGGGAAGTTACAATGAGCAGTTCTTC.

The chain employs TRBV18 and TRBJ2-6; maybe TRBD1 (5 bases). CDR3 length: 18 residues. Germline V CDR1 and CDR2: KGHSH, LQKENI. V lost 2 bases and J 0 bases, leaving 14 bases between the germline ends. CDR3 protein: CASSPVARVGSGANVLTF. CDR3 DNA: TGTGCCAGCTCACCAGTCGCCAGGGTAGGCTCTGGGGCCAACGTCCTGACTTTC.

This clone was recorded a few times. The chain employs TRBV7-6 and TRBJ1-3; 9 bases map to TRBD1. V lost 5 bases and J lost 2; bases outside the gene matches: 4. This CDR3 contains 15 residues. CDR1 is SGHVS and CDR2 is FNYEAQ in the germline V gene. CDR3: CASSPWTGAGNTIYF. CDR3 DNA: TGTGCCAGCAGCCCCTGGACAGGGGCTGGAAACACCATATATTTT.

This clone was seen only once. The chain carries TRBV14 and TRBJ1-6; D call uncertain. This CDR3 region has 14 residues. Germline loops: CDR1 SGHDN, CDR2 FVKESK. Trimming removed 0 bases at V and 11 bases at J, with 11 bases between. The CDR3 DNA reads as TGTGCCAGCAGCCAAGAGGTATCGTCAGCACCCCTCCACTTT. Its translation is CASSQEVSSAPLHF.

The rearrangement uses TRBV19 and TRBJ2-7; TRBD1 matches 9 bases. V gave up 4 bases and J gave up 2 bases; unmatched junction bases: 3. The length of the CDR3 is 14 residues. Germline-derived CDR1 and CDR2 are LNHDA and SQIVND (reference sequence). Here the CDR3 reads CASSTGQGPYEQYF. CDR3 coding DNA: TGTGCCAGTAGTACCGGACAGGGGCCCTACGAGCAGTACTTC.

The V and J genes are TRBV6-5 and TRBJ2-2; D remains unclear. This CDR3 region has 12 residues. V lost 4 bases and J lost 4, with 4 bases in between. CDR1 and CDR2 from the germline V gene are MNHEY and SVGAGI. The CDR3 loop is CASSFLTGELFF. The CDR3 DNA reads TGTGCCAGCAGTTTTCTCACCGGGGAGCTGTTTTTT.

The sample holds a few counts of this clone. The rearrangement joins TRBV6-1 to TRBJ2-1; maybe TRBD2 (6 bases). V was clipped by 3 bases and J by 3 bases, with 9 bases between them. CDR3 length equals 14 residues. The germline CDR1 and CDR2 sequences are MNHNS and SASEGT. For the CDR3, the DNA is TGTGCCAGCAGTGAGCGGGGTGACTACAATGAGCAGTTCTTC. Amino acids: CASSERGDYNEQFF.

This CDR3 is CASSYSGDGYTF. The CDR3 bases are TGTGCCAGCAGTTACTCTGGAGATGGCTACACCTTC. This rearrangement joins TRBV6-6 to TRBJ1-2; D is ambiguous. Per the germline V gene, CDR1 is MNHNY and CDR2 is SVGAGI (reference sequence). V shed 0 bases and J shed 6 bases, with 5 bases lying between them. The CDR3 is made up of 12 amino acids.

As regards this clone: One end of the junction fails to match germline, which may point to a read error. The gene calls are TRBV15 and TRBJ1-1; TRBD1 might be the D (6 bases). CDR1 and CDR2 (germline): LNHNV, YYDKDF (reference sequence). The CDR3 sequence is 15 residues long. CDR3 DNA: TGTGCCACCAGCAGAGGACGGCAGGGGAACTCTGAAGCTTTCTTT. This translates into CATSRGRQGNSEAFF.

This sequence joins TRBV19 and TRBJ1-5; maybe TRBD1 (6 bases). V lost 1 base and J lost 0, with 13 bases in between. The CDR3 has 17 residues. Germline values: CDR1 LNHDA, CDR2 SQIVND (reference sequence). The CDR3 reads CASSIGGTRYSNQPQHF. The CDR3 DNA reads as TGTGCCAGTAGTATAGGGGGGACAAGGTATAGCAATCAGCCCCAGCATTTT. The full variable domain, completed using reference TRBV19 and TRBJ1-5, is DGGITQSPKYLFRKEGQNVTLSCEQNLNHDAMYWYRQDPGQGLRLIYYSQIVNDFQKGDIAEGYSVSREKKESFPLTVTSAQKNPTAFYLCASSIGGTRYSNQPQHFGDGTRLSIL.

This clone was found a few times. J is TRBJ2-3 and V is TRBV5-5, with D hard to call. The CDR3 consists of 15 residues. The V gene lost 4 bases and the J gene lost 0 bases, with 12 bases spanning the gap. CDR1 and CDR2 (germline): SGHKS, YYEKEE (reference sequence). CDR3 coding DNA: TGTGCCAGCAGCCCGATCACTTGGAGCACAGATACGCAGTATTTT. This sequence encodes CASSPITWSTDTQYF.

The chain carries TRBV7-2 and TRBJ1-2; TRBD1 matches at 11 bases. The CDR3 totals 16 residues. J was trimmed by 0 bases and V by 5 bases; bases with no gene match: 5. The V gene's germline CDR1 is SGHTA and CDR2 FQGNSA. The DNA for the CDR3 is TGTGCCAGCAGCCGGGGACAGGGGGGTACTAACTATGGCTACACCTTC. This gives the protein CASSRGQGGTNYGYTF.

The chain employs TRBV6-5 and TRBJ1-5; D might be TRBD1 (6 bases). V lost 6 bases, J lost 4 bases, and 16 bases lay in between. The CDR3 runs 15 residues. Germline V gene data show CDR1 as MNHEY and CDR2 as SVGAGI. Here the CDR3 reads CASRQGGEGNQPQHF. The CDR3 nucleotides read TGTGCCAGCAGACAAGGGGGGGAGGGGAATCAGCCCCAGCATTTT.

J is TRBJ1-2 and V is TRBV19; 7 nucleotides agree with TRBD1. Germline values: CDR1 LNHDA, CDR2 SQIVND (reference sequence). CDR3 length: 13 amino acids. V shed 3 bases, J shed 10 bases, and the junction held 8 bases outside the gene matches. Here the CDR3 reads CASSMEGAIVYTF. The CDR3 nucleotides read TGTGCCAGTAGTATGGAGGGGGCAATCGTCTACACCTTC.

The chain joins TRBV7-2 to TRBJ2-3; maybe TRBD1 (6 bases). CDR1 is SGHTA, CDR2 FQGNSA, per germline. This CDR3 has 16 residues. V dropped 3 bases and J dropped 2 bases, with 15 bases sitting between them. The CDR3 bases are TGTGCCAGCAGCTTCGGACAGATTAGCCTCACAGATACGCAGTATTTT. Its translation is CASSFGQISLTDTQYF.

The V gene is TRBV2, the J gene TRBJ2-7; 8 bases align to TRBD2. J was trimmed by 4 bases and V by 6 bases; bases with no gene match: 8. CDR1 and CDR2 from the germline V gene are SNHLY and FYNNEI. The CDR3 covers 14 residues. The CDR3 nucleotides read TGTGCCAGCAGGAAATCGGGCGGGGGGTACGAGCAGTACTTC. Translation: CASRKSGGGYEQYF.

The CDR3: CASSLDRRWEGAFF. The CDR3 bases are TGTGCCAGCAGCTTAGATCGGCGATGGGAGGGGGCTTTCTTT. The chain has TRBV11-2 and TRBJ1-1; tentatively, D is TRBD1 (5 bases). The CDR3 loop spans 14 amino acids. The germline gives CDR1 SGHAT, CDR2 FQNNGV. V lost 0 bases and J 11 bases, leaving 16 bases between the germline ends.

Comment on this clone: Within the sample, other DNA sequences also encode this same CDR3. The chain employs TRBV29-1 and TRBJ1-2; 7 bases are a match to TRBD1. Germline trimming cut 7 bases from V and 3 bases from J; bases unmatched to any gene: 5. Germline V lookup: CDR1 SQVTM, CDR2 ANQGSEA. This CDR3 is built from 12 residues. DNA for the CDR3: TGCAGCGCTACTCAGGGGGACTATGGCTACACCTTC. Its protein product is CSATQGDYGYTF. Based on the CDR3 plus reference TRBV29-1 and TRBJ1-2, the full variable domain is SAVISQKPSRDICQRGTSLTIQCQVDSQVTMMFWYRQQPGQSLTLIATANQGSEATYESGFVIDKFPISRPNLTFSTLTVSNMSPEDSSIYLCSATQGDYGYTFGSGTRLTVV.

CDR3 amino acids: CASSPLVSKSNYEQYF. CDR3 bases: TGTGCCAGCAGCCCGCTGGTTTCGAAATCTAACTACGAGCAGTACTTC. This chain uses TRBV11-1 with TRBJ2-7, with no clear D. This CDR3 has 16 residues. Between the trimmed V and J ends, which lost 5 bases and 3 bases, there was a span of 20 bases. The germline CDR1 and CDR2 sequences are SGHAT and FQDESV (reference sequence).